The sequence of this T cell receptor beta chain was determined in a study of lymphopenia after photon versus proton radiotherapy. Whole-study results and caveats: Photon-treated patients lost naive T cells and TCR diversity; proton-treated stayed stable. Post-nadir diversity loss with photons came from oligoclonal expansion, particularly CD8+ Temra cells. Larger post-nadir TCR diversity loss correlated inversely with survival in deceased patients.

Sequencing was performed with immunoSEQ multiplex PCR; in TCRdb, only in-frame clones are kept and a portion is missing. The table shows 150,000 to 200,000 clones, with more than 85% occurring only once. J gave up 1 base and V 7 bases, and 6 bases lay outside the gene matches. The length of the CDR3 is 15 residues. The germline V gene encodes CDR1 SQVTM and CDR2 ANQGSEA. Concerning this clone: Antigen unknown.

The receptor's source is a man aged 50 to 60 with gastric cancer. Here the sequenced sample was peripheral blood, taken from a patient treated with photon-based radiotherapy. The chain employs TRBV29-1 and TRBJ2-1, with TRBD2 identical over 11 bases. The CDR3 coding sequence is TGCAGCGCAAACGTAGCGGGAGGGTCCTACAATGAGCAGTTCTTC. Translated, it gives CSANVAGGSYNEQFF.